This T cell receptor (beta chain) emerged from a study of glioma-infiltrating T cells after dendritic cell vaccination. For the study at large: Between about 2002 and 2013, patients got autologous tumor lysate-pulsed dendritic cell vaccines. Dendritic cell vaccine was injected intradermally three times, biweekly.

Germline lookup yields CDR1 GTSNPN and CDR2 SVGIG (reference sequence). The CDR3 loop spans 14 amino acids. V was clipped by 3 bases and J by 3 bases, with 12 bases between them. Time point specified: after dendritic cell vaccination, including at tumor progression/relapse. No glioblastoma patient carried an isocitrate dehydrogenase mutation. Generated by immunoSEQ multiplex PCR, the TCRdb table keeps only in-frame clones and is missing some. Found here are about 76,000 clones, roughly 84% of them singletons; the top ten hold more than 2%. The input for sequencing was blood, taken after dendritic cell vaccination. The chain joins TRBV30 to TRBJ2-1, with D hard to call. The source of this sequence is a human donor with glioblastoma. This CDR3 is CAWRAPGSYNEQFF. Here the CDR3 DNA reads TGTGCCTGGAGGGCCCCGGGTAGCTACAATGAGCAGTTCTTC.